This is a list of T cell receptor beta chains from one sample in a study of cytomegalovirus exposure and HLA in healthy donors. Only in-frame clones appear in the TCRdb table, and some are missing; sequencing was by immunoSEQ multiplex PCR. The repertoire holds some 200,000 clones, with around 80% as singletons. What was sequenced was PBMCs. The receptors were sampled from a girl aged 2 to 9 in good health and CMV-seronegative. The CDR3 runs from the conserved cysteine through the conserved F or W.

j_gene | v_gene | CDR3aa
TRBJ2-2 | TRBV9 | CASSVGQGATGELFF
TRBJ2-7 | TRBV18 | CASSPQGKGYEQYF
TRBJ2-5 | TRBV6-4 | CASSDSSGGAETQYF
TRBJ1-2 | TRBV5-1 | CASSSRGTGGLRNGYTF
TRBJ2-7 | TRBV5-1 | CASSRGFGGGAYEQYF
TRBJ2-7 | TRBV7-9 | CSSSLAAHYEQYF
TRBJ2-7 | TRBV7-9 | CASSLGSSGNEQYF
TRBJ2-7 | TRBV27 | CASSFRRSSYEQYF
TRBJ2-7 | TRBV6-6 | CASSTRHGTYEQYF
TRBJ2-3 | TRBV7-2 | CASSLRRGGGTQYF
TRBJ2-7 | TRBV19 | CASSISRGRPYEQYF
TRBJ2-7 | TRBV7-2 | CASSSLGALLGEQYF
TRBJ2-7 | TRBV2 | CASSVEAFSYEQYF
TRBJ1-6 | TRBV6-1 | CASGEDGSYNSPLHF
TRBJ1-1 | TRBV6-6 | CASSRTNTEAFF